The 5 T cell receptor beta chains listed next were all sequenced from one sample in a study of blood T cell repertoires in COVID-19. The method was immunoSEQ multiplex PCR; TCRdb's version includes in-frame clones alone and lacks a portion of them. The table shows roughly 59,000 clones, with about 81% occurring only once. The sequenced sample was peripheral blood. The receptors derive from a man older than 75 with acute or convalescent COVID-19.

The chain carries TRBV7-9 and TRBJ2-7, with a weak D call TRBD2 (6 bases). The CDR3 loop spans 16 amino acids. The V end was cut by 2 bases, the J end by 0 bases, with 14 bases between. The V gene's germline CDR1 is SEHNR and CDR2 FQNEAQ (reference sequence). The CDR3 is CASSLWPRDFSYEQYF. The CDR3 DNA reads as TGTGCCAGCAGCTTATGGCCTAGGGACTTCTCCTACGAGCAGTACTTC.

In DNA form, the CDR3 reads TGTGCCTCGAGGATCTACAATGAGCAGTTCTTC. Translation gives CASRIYNEQFF. V is TRBV10-3 and J is TRBJ2-1; D gene ambiguous. V was clipped by 11 bases and J by 3 bases, with 8 bases between them. Per the germline V gene, CDR1 is ENHRY and CDR2 is SYGVKD. The length of the CDR3 is 11 residues.

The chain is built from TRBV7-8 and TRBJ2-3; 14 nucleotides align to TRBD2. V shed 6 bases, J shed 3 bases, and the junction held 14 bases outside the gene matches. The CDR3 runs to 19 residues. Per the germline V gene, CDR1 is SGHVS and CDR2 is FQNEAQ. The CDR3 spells CASSRQRLAGGRVTDTQYF. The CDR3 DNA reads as TGTGCCAGCAGTAGACAGAGACTAGCGGGAGGGCGAGTGACAGATACGCAGTATTTT.

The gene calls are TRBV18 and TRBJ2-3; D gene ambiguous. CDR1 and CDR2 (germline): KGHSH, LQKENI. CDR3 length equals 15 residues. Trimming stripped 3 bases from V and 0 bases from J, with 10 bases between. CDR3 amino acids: CASSPVRSSTDTQYF. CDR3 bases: TGTGCCAGCTCACCCGTCAGATCTAGCACAGATACGCAGTATTTT.

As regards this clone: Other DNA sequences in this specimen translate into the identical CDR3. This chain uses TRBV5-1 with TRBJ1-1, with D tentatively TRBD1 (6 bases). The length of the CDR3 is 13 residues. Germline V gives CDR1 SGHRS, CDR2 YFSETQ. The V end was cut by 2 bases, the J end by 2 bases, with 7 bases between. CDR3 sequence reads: CASSLQGNTEAFF. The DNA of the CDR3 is TGCGCCAGCAGCTTACAGGGAAACACTGAAGCTTTCTTT.